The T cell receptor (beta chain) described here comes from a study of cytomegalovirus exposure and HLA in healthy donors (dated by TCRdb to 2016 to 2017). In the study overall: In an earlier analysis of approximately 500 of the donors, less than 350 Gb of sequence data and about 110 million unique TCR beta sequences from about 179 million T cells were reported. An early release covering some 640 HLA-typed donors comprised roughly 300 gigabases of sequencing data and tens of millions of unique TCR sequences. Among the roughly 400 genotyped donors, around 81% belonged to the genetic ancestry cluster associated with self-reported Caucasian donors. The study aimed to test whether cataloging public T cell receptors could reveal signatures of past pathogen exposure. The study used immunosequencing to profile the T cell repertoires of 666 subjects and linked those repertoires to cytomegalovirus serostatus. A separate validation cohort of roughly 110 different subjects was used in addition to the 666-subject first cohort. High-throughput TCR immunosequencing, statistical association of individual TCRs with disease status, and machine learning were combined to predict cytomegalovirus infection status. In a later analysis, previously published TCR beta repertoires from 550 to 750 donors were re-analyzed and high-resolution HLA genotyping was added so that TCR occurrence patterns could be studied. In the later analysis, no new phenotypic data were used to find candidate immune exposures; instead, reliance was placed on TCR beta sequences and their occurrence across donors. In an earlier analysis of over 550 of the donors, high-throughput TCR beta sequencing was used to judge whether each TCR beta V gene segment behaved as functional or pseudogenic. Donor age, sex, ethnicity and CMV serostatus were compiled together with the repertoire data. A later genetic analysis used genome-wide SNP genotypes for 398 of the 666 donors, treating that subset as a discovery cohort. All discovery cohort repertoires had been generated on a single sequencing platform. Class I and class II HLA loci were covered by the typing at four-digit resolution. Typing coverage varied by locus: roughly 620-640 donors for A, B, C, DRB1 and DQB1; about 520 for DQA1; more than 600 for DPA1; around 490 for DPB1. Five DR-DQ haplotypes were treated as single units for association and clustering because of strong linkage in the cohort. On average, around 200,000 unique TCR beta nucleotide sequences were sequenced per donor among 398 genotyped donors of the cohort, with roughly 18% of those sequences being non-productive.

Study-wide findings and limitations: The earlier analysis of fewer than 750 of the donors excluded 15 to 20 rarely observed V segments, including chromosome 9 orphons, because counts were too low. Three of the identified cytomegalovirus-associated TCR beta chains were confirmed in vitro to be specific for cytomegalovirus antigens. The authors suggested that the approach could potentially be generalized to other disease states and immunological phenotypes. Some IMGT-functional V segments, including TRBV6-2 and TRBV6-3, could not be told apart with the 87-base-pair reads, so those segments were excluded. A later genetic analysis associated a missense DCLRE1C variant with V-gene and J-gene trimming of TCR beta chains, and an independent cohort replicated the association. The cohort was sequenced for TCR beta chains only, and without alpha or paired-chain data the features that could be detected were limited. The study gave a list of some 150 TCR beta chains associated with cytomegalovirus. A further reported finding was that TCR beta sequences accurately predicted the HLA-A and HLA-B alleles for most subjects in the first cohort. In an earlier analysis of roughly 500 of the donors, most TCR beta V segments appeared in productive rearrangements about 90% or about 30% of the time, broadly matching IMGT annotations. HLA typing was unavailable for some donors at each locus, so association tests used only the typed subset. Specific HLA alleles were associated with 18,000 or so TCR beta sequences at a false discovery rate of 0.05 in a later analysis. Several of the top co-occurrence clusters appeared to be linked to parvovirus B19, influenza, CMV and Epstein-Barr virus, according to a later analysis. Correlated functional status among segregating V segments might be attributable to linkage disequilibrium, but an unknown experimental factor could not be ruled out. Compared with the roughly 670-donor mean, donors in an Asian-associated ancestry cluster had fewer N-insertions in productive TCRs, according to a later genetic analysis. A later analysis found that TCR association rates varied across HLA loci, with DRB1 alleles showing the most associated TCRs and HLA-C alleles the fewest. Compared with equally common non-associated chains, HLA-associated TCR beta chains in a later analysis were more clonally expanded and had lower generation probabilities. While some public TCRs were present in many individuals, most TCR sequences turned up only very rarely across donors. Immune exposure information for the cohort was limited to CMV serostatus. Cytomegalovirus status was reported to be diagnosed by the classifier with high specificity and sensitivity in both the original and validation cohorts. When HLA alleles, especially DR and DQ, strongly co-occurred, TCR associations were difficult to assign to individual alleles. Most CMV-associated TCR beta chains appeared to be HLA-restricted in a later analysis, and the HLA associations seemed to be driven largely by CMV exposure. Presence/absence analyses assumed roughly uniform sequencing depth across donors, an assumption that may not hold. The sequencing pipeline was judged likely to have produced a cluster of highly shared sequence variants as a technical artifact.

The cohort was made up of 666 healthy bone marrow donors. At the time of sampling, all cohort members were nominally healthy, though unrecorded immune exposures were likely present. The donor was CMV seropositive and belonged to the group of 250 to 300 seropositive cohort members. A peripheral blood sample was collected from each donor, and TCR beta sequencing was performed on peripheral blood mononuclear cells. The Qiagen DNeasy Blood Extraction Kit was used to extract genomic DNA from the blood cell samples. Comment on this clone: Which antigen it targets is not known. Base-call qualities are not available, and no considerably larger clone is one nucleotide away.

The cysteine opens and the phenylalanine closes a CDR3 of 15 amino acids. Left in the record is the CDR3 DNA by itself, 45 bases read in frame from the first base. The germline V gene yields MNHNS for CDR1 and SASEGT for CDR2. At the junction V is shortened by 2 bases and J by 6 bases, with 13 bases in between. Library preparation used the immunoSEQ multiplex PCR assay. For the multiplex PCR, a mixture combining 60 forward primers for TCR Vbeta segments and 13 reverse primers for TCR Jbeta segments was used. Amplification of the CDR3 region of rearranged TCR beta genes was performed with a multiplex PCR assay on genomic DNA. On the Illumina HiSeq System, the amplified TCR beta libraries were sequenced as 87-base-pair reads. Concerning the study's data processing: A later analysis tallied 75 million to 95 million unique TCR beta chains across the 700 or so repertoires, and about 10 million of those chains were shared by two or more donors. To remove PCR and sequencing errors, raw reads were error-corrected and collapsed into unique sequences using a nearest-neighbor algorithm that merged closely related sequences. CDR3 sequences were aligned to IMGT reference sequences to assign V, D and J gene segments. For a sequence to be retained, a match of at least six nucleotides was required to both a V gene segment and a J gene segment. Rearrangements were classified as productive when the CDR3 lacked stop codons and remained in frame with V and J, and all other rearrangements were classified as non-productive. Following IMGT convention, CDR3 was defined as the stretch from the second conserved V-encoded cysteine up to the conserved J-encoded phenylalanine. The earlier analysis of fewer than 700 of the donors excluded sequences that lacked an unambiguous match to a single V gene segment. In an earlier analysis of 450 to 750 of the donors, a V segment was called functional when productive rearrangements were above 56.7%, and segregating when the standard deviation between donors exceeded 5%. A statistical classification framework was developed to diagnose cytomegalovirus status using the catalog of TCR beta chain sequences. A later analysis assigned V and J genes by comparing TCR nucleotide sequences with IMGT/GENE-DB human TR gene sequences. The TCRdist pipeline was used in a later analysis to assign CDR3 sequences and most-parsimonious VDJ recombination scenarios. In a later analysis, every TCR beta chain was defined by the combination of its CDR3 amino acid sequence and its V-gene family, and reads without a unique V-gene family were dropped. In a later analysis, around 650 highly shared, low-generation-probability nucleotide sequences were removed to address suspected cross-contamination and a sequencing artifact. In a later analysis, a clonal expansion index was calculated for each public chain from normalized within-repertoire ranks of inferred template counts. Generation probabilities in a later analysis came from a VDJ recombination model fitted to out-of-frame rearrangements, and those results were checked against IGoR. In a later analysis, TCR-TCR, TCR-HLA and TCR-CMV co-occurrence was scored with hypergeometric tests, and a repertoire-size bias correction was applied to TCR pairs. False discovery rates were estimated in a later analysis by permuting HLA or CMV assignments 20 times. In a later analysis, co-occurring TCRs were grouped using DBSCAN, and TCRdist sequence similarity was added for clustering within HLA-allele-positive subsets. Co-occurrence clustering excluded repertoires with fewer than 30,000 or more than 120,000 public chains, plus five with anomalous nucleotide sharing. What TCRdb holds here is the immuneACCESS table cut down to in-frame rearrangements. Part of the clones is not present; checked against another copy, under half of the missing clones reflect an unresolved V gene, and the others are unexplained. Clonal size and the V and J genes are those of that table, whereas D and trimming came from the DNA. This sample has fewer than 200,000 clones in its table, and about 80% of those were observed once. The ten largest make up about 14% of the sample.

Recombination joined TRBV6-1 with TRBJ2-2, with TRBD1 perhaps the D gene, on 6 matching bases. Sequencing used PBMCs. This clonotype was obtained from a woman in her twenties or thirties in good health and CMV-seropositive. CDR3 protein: CASSERGFSSGELFF. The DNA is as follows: TGTGCCAGCAGTGAAAGGGGGTTTAGCTCCGGGGAGCTGTTTTTT.